The 16 T cell receptor beta chains in this list originate from one sample, sequenced in a study of T cell clonotyping in hematopoietic cell transplantation. The data were produced by immunoSEQ multiplex PCR, yet TCRdb's version contains in-frame clones alone and is incomplete. Of about 5,100 clones in the sample, less than 35% are singletons; the top ten hold about a sixth. Time point denoted: recipient sample about 28 days before transplant, after cytoreduction. Sequenced material: peripheral blood mononuclear cells, taken before stem cell transplant. The receptors come from a man aged 50-60 years with myelofibrosis. Some clones in this sample may be carry-over from other donors' samples.

This clone came up once. The V and J genes are TRBV6-5 and TRBJ1-1; 8 positions agree with TRBD1. Trimming at V came to 4 bases and at J to 11 bases, leaving 3 bases not matched to a gene. The CDR3 covers 11 residues. Germline values: CDR1 MNHEY, CDR2 SVGAGI. The CDR3 DNA reads as TGTGCCAGCAGTTCGACAGGGGAGGCTTTCTTT. Translated, it gives CASSSTGEAFF.

The chain recombines TRBV5-6 with TRBJ2-3; TRBD2 agrees at 12 bases. The CDR3 sequence is 16 residues long. V lost 4 bases and J lost 1; bases outside the gene matches: 4. Germline values: CDR1 SGHDT, CDR2 YYEEEE. The CDR3 protein is CASSLRLAGGTDTQYF. Here the CDR3 DNA reads TGTGCCAGCAGCCTAAGACTAGCGGGGGGCACAGATACGCAGTATTTT.

This clone was seen only a few times. The CDR3 sequence is CATSRQGNTEAFF. As DNA, the CDR3 is TGTGCCACTAGTCGACAGGGAAACACTGAAGCTTTCTTT. This sequence joins TRBV6-5 and TRBJ1-1, with 7 positions matching TRBD1. The CDR3 totals 13 residues. The trim removed 10 bases at V and 2 bases at J, leaving 7 bases unmatched. Germline assignment: CDR1 MNHEY and CDR2 SVGAGI.

This clone was seen only once. An end of the junction does not agree with germline; a read error may underlie this. V and J are TRBV30 and TRBJ1-1; 8 bases match TRBD1. This CDR3 has 16 amino acids. The V gene's germline CDR1 is GTSNPN and CDR2 SVGIG (reference sequence). The CDR3 sequence: CAWRTGQPGMSTEAFF. In nucleotides, the CDR3 is TGTGCTTGGAGGACAGGGCAACCTGGTATGAGCACTGAAGCTTTCTTT.

This chain joins TRBV9 and TRBJ1-1; D remains ambiguous. V lost 7 bases and J lost 0, with 10 bases in between. CDR1 is SGDLS and CDR2 is YYNGEE in the germline V gene. This CDR3 comprises 13 residues. The CDR3 DNA follows: TGTGCCAGCGGGTTTGGGGTGAACACTGAAGCTTTCTTT. Encoded protein: CASGFGVNTEAFF.

CDR3 DNA sequence: TGTGCCTGGAGTGTACGGAGCTCCTACGAGCAGTACTTC. Its protein is CAWSVRSSYEQYF. The chain joins TRBV30 to TRBJ2-7; D remains unclear. The CDR3 consists of 13 residues. The V gene's germline CDR1 is GTSNPN and CDR2 SVGIG (reference sequence). V shed 0 bases and J shed 0 bases, with 6 bases lying between them.

The chain couples TRBV25-1 to TRBJ2-5; a weak D match, TRBD2 (6 bases). V was cut by 1 base and J by 11 bases, with 17 bases left in between. Germline V lookup: CDR1 MGHDK, CDR2 SYGVNS. The CDR3 has 14 residues. The CDR3 nucleotides are TGTGCCAGCAGTGAATCCCCCTCGGGGGTGGAGCAGTACTTC. Its protein product is CASSESPSGVEQYF.

This clone has more than one count but fewer than ten. The V call is TRBV6-5, the J call TRBJ1-5; D call uncertain. Germline V gene data show CDR1 as MNHEY and CDR2 as SVGAGI. Between the trimmed V and J ends, which lost 0 bases and 5 bases, there was a span of 11 bases. The CDR3 length is 15 residues. CDR3 sequence reads: CASSYSGRWDQPQHF. CDR3 DNA sequence: TGTGCCAGCAGTTACTCGGGCAGGTGGGATCAGCCCCAGCATTTT.

The chain links TRBV29-1 to TRBJ1-1; unclear D gene. Germline CDR1 SQVTM, CDR2 ANQGSEA. The CDR3 totals 14 residues. Trimming removed 4 bases at V and 4 bases at J, with 16 bases between. The CDR3 nucleotides are TGCAGCGTTGTCCAGGACCCCGTTAGCACTGAAGCTTTCTTT. Amino acids: CSVVQDPVSTEAFF.

This clone was seen a handful of times. This chain uses TRBV9 with TRBJ1-6; 7 bases agree with TRBD1. Trimming at V came to 8 bases and at J to 3 bases, leaving 2 bases not matched to a gene. CDR1 and CDR2 (germline): SGDLS, YYNGEE. The CDR3 length is 13 residues. CDR3 in DNA: TGTGCCAGAGGGGACAGCTATAATTCACCCCTCCACTTT. It yields the protein CARGDSYNSPLHF.

A few counts support this clone. The chain combines TRBV6-6 with TRBJ1-5; D is possibly TRBD1 (5 bases). Trimming removed 5 bases at V and 5 bases at J, with 13 bases between. CDR1 is MNHNY and CDR2 is SVGAGI in the germline V gene (reference sequence). CDR3 length: 14 residues. The CDR3 DNA is TGTGCCAGCAGTCCCGGCTGGGGGGATCAGCCCCAGCATTTT. It codes for CASSPGWGDQPQHF.

This clone was seen more than once but under ten times. The V call is TRBV28, the J call TRBJ1-1, with D unclear. The CDR3 runs to 12 residues. Germline CDR1 is MDHEN and CDR2 is SYDVKM. Between the trimmed V and J ends, which lost 3 bases and 8 bases, there was a span of 10 bases. The CDR3 DNA follows: TGTGCCAGCAGTTTGCGTGGGCGCGAAGCTTTCTTT. This encodes CASSLRGREAFF.

The chain employs TRBV4-1 and TRBJ1-1; D not certain. Germline assignment: CDR1 MGHRA and CDR2 YSYEKL. V shed 5 bases and J shed 1 base, with 11 bases lying between them. The CDR3 extends over 14 amino acids. CDR3 sequence (DNA): TGCGCCAGCAGCACCCGGACGGAGAACACTGAAGCTTTCTTT. Protein sequence: CASSTRTENTEAFF.

This chain uses TRBV25-1 with TRBJ2-3, with 7 nucleotides matching TRBD1. This CDR3 has 15 amino acids. CDR1 is MGHDK and CDR2 is SYGVNS in the germline V gene. J was trimmed by 3 bases and V by 2 bases; bases with no gene match: 5. The CDR3 loop reads CASSEMAGGTDTQYF. CDR3 DNA: TGTGCCAGCAGTGAAATGGCAGGGGGAACAGATACGCAGTATTTT.

CDR3 in amino acids: CSARDLGFNYF. DNA of the CDR3: TGCAGTGCTAGAGATCTGGGGTTCAATTATTTT. This chain joins TRBV20-1 and TRBJ1-3; D not resolved. CDR1 and CDR2 from the germline V gene are DFQATT and SNEGSKA (reference sequence). The CDR3 consists of 11 residues. The germline V and J ends were trimmed by 0 bases and 16 bases, with 13 bases remaining between them.

The chain recombines TRBV19 with TRBJ1-2; no reliable D call. This CDR3 region has 12 residues. CDR1 and CDR2 (germline): LNHDA, SQIVND (reference sequence). Trimming removed 9 bases at V and 6 bases at J, with 14 bases between. The CDR3 is CASLYAPDGYTF. The DNA of the CDR3 is TGTGCCAGCCTTTATGCCCCCGATGGCTACACCTTC.